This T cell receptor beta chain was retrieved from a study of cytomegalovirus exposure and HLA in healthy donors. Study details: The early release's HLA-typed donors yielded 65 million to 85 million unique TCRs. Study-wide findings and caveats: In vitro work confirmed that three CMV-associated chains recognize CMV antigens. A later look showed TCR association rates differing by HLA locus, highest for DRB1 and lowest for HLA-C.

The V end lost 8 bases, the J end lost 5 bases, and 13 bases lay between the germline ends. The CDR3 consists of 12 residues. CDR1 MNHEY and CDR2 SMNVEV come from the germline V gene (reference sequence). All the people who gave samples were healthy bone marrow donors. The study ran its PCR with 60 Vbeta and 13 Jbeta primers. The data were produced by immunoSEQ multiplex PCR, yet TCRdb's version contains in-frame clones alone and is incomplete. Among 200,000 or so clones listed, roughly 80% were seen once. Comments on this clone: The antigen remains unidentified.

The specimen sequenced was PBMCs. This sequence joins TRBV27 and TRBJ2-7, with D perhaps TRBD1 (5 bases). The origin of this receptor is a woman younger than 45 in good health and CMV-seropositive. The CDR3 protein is CASVARGHEQYF. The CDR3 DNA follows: TGTGCCAGCGTGGCAAGGGGCCACGAGCAGTACTTC.